The 13 T cell receptor beta chains below were found in one sample sequenced in a study of blood T cell repertoires in COVID-19. Assay: immunoSEQ multiplex PCR; the TCRdb copy retains only in-frame clones and omits some. The data contain about 67,000 clones, approximately 87% of them seen just once; the ten biggest clones take up approximately 5.6%. The sample consisted of peripheral blood. These receptors came from a man aged 50 or older with active COVID-19.

The V gene is TRBV2, the J gene TRBJ2-7, with 8 bases fitting TRBD1. The CDR3 has 14 residues. From germline, CDR1 is SNHLY and CDR2 FYNNEI. V gave up 4 bases and J gave up 0 bases; unmatched junction bases: 2. CDR3 in DNA: TGTGCCAGCAGTGCTGACAGGGGCTCCTACGAGCAGTACTTC. Encoded protein: CASSADRGSYEQYF.

The chain couples TRBV19 to TRBJ2-2, with 8 bases identical to TRBD2. CDR3 length: 15 residues. Unmatched junction bases numbered 7, after V lost 3 bases and J lost 7 bases. CDR1 and CDR2 (germline): LNHDA, SQIVND (reference sequence). The CDR3 sequence: CASSIRGGQGGELFF. The CDR3 DNA is TGTGCCAGTAGTATTCGCGGGGGGCAGGGCGGGGAGCTGTTTTTT.

This chain connects TRBV28 to TRBJ1-5; 8 bases line up with TRBD1. Losses at the gene ends were 6 bases for V and 6 bases for J; bases not matched to a gene: 7. CDR1 is MDHEN and CDR2 is SYDVKM in the germline V gene. This CDR3 has 14 residues. The CDR3 DNA is TGTGCCAGCAGCATGGACAGGGCTCCTCAGCCCCAGCATTTT. Its protein is CASSMDRAPQPQHF.

The chain employs TRBV5-1 and TRBJ1-1, with TRBD1 matching 7 bases. The CDR3 loop spans 15 amino acids. Per the germline V gene, CDR1 is SGHRS and CDR2 is YFSETQ. Unmatched junction bases numbered 3, after V lost 0 bases and J lost 1 base. The CDR3: CASSLDDRANTEAFF. In DNA form, the CDR3 reads TGCGCCAGCAGCTTGGATGACAGGGCGAACACTGAAGCTTTCTTT.

Here the CDR3 reads CASSLMGTSGRDEQFF. The CDR3 nucleotides are TGTGCCAGCAGCTTAATGGGGACTAGCGGGAGGGACGAGCAGTTCTTC. V usage is TRBV7-3 and J usage is TRBJ2-1, with 16 nucleotides matching TRBD2. The CDR3 has 16 residues. CDR1 is SGHTA, CDR2 FQGTGA, per germline. V lost 1 base, J lost 10 bases, and 4 bases stayed unmatched.

The chain joins TRBV15 to TRBJ2-3; 14 bases align to TRBD2. V dropped 0 bases and J dropped 2; count of bases not matched to a gene: 4. Germline CDR1 LNHNV, CDR2 YYDKDF (reference sequence). CDR3 length: 18 amino acids. The CDR3 loop is CATSRDRTSGRTTDTQYF. CDR3 in DNA: TGTGCCACCAGCAGAGACCGGACTAGCGGGAGGACCACAGATACGCAGTATTTT.

This chain connects TRBV4-1 to TRBJ1-6; a possible D gene is TRBD1 (5 bases). V was trimmed by 0 bases and J by 10 bases, leaving 10 bases between them. This CDR3 is built from 14 residues. The germline gives CDR1 MGHRA, CDR2 YSYEKL. The CDR3 loop reads CASSQDFRESPLHF. CDR3 coding DNA: TGCGCCAGCAGCCAAGATTTCAGGGAATCACCCCTCCACTTT.

This clone was seen more than once but under ten times. J is TRBJ2-7 and V is TRBV3-1 (or the pseudogene TRBV3-2), with a tentative D call TRBD2 (6 bases). Trimming removed 1 base at V and 0 bases at J, with 10 bases between. This CDR3 has 15 residues. From germline, CDR1 is LGHDT and CDR2 YNNKEL (reference sequence). Here the CDR3 reads CASSQGAGSSYEQYF. The DNA for the CDR3 is TGTGCCAGCAGCCAAGGAGCGGGCTCCTCCTACGAGCAGTACTTC.

J is TRBJ1-2 and V is TRBV6-5; the D gene is possibly TRBD1 (5 bases). V was pared by 2 bases and J by 8 bases, with 15 bases between. Germline CDR1 and CDR2: MNHEY and SVGAGI. This CDR3 spans 14 amino acids. CDR3 bases: TGTGCCAGCAGTTACAACCCAGGGCCCCTAGGCTACACCTTC. It yields the protein CASSYNPGPLGYTF.

The chain is built from TRBV10-3 and TRBJ1-2; D is unresolved. This CDR3 is built from 12 residues. Germline V gene sequence: CDR1 ENHRY, CDR2 SYGVKD. Between the trimmed V and J ends, which lost 10 bases and 6 bases, there was a span of 15 bases. The CDR3 DNA follows: TGTGCCACTCGGGGTGGGGATCATGGCTACACCTTC. Translated: CATRGGDHGYTF.

CDR3 in amino acids: CASSQVWGQNTGELFF. CDR3 sequence (DNA): TGCGCCAGCAGCCAAGTTTGGGGGCAGAACACCGGGGAGCTGTTTTTT. The rearrangement uses TRBV4-3 and TRBJ2-2; TRBD1 is a possible D gene (6 bases). Trimming pared 1 base from V and 1 base from J, leaving 10 bases between. From germline, CDR1 is LGHNA and CDR2 YSLEER. This CDR3 has 16 residues.

For the CDR3, the DNA is TGTGCCAGCAGTTTTGGTGGGGGCTCTGGCTACACCTTC. Protein: CASSFGGGSGYTF. The V gene is TRBV12-3 or TRBV12-4, the J gene TRBJ1-2, with a weak D call TRBD1 (6 bases). V lost 3 bases to trimming and J lost 7 bases, with 12 bases between them. The CDR3 sequence is 13 residues long.

The chain combines TRBV30 with TRBJ1-2; TRBD1 agrees at 7 bases. Unmatched junction bases numbered 8, after V lost 5 bases and J lost 8 bases. The germline V gene has CDR1 GTSNPN and CDR2 SVGIG (reference sequence). This CDR3 spans 12 amino acids. CDR3 loop: CAWGPDRKGYTF. CDR3 bases: TGTGCCTGGGGGCCGGACAGGAAAGGCTACACCTTC. The variable domain in full, with the rest retrieved from reference TRBV30 and TRBJ1-2, is SQTIHQWPATLVQPVGSPLSLECTVEGTSNPNLYWYRQAAGRGLQLLFYSVGIGQISSEVPQNLSASRPQDRQFILSSKKLLLSDSGFYLCAWGPDRKGYTFGSGTRLTVV.